This T cell receptor (beta chain) was sequenced in a study of blood T cells in healthy people across ages. General study results and limits: As age increased, TCR beta diversity per million T cells fell in a roughly linear fashion.

In regard to this clonotype: Its antigen remains unknown.

A second 7 to 11 cycle PCR used barcoded and J-beta primers. Using its own MiXCR run on the 5' RACE reads, TCRdb lists one record per CDR3 protein. The top ten hold around a fifth of the sample, which has some 700,000 distinct CDR3 sequences, roughly 45% seen once. The sequence derives from a woman in her sixties in good health. The specimen sequenced was blood.

CDR3 residues: CASSLYPPGAGANVLTF. CDR3 nucleotides: TGTGCCAGCAGTTTATACCCCCCCGGGGCCGGGGCCAACGTCCTGACTTTC. The chain is built from TRBV27 and TRBJ2-6, with D perhaps being TRBD1 or TRBD2 (5 bases each). The CDR3 contains 17 residues. Germline V gives CDR1 MNHEY, CDR2 SMNVEV (reference sequence). V gave up 1 base and J gave up 4 bases, with 14 bases separating them.